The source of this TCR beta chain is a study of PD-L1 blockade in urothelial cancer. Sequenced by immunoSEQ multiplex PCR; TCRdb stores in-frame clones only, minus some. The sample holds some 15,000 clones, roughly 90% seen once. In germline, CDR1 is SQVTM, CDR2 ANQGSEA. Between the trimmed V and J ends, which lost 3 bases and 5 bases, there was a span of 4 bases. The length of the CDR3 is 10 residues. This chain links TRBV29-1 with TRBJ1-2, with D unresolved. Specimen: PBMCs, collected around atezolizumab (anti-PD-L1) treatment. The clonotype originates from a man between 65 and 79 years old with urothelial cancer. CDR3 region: CSVDYYGYTF. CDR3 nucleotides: TGCAGCGTTGATTATTATGGCTACACCTTC. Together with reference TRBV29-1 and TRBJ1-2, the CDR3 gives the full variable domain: SAVISQKPSRDICQRGTSLTIQCQVDSQVTMMFWYRQQPGQSLTLIATANQGSEATYESGFVIDKFPISRPNLTFSTLTVSNMSPEDSSIYLCSVDYYGYTFGSGTRLTVV.